A single sample gave rise to the 4 T cell receptor beta chains below, sequenced in a study of beta chain features in type 1 diabetes. Study results and caveats: When Type 1 diabetes patients were examined, their TCRB CDR3s proved moderately but significantly shorter in all four CD4+ subsets.

No cognate antigen is known for these TCRs. Sequenced material consisted of expressed TCRB transcripts (all of the isolated RNA was reverse transcribed). The data were produced by immunoSEQ multiplex PCR, yet TCRdb's version contains in-frame clones alone and is incomplete. Among about 120,000 clones, around 17% were seen once, and the ten largest hold 2.3%. Sequencing used central memory CD4+ T cells from blood. These TCRs come from a man aged 25 to 45 with type 1 diabetes.

This clone was counted only a few times. The chain employs TRBV6-5 and TRBJ2-3, with no clear D. From germline, CDR1 is MNHEY and CDR2 SVGAGI. Between the trimmed V and J ends, which lost 0 bases and 5 bases, there was a span of 6 bases. There are 13 residues in the CDR3. The CDR3, as DNA: TGTGCCAGCAGTTACTCGTTCAAAGATACGCAGTATTTT. The encoded protein is CASSYSFKDTQYF.

This clone has only a few counts. The rearrangement uses TRBV19 and TRBJ2-3; 8 bases fit TRBD1. Germline-derived CDR1 and CDR2 are LNHDA and SQIVND (reference sequence). V lost 10 bases, J lost 1 base, and 10 bases stayed unmatched. This CDR3 comprises 15 residues. DNA for the CDR3: TGTGCCACGATGAACACGGGACAGGGCACAGATACGCAGTATTTT. Encoded protein: CATMNTGQGTDTQYF. Full variable domain (missing parts from reference TRBV19 and TRBJ2-3): DGGITQSPKYLFRKEGQNVTLSCEQNLNHDAMYWYRQDPGQGLRLIYYSQIVNDFQKGDIAEGYSVSREKKESFPLTVTSAQKNPTAFYLCATMNTGQGTDTQYFGPGTRLTVL.

Note on this clone: The sample carries other DNA sequences with the same CDR3. In nucleotides, the CDR3 is TGCAGCGTTGAACGGGACAGGGGGCGGAATGAGCAGTTCTTC. It specifies CSVERDRGRNEQFF. The V gene is TRBV29-1, the J gene TRBJ2-1, with 12 bases aligning to TRBD1. The germline V gene encodes CDR1 SQVTM and CDR2 ANQGSEA. CDR3 length equals 14 residues. Germline trimming cut 2 bases from V and 7 bases from J; bases unmatched to any gene: 3.

The gene calls are TRBV29-1 and TRBJ2-3; 7 bases align to TRBD1. The CDR3 is 14 amino acids. The germline V gene has CDR1 SQVTM and CDR2 ANQGSEA. Trimming at V came to 4 bases and at J to 4 bases, leaving 8 bases not matched to a gene. The CDR3 DNA reads TGCAGCGTTGTTCCGCTGCAGGGGGCAGATACGCAGTATTTT. It codes for CSVVPLQGADTQYF.